The rows below give T cell receptor beta chains drawn from one sample of a study of CD8 T cells in cerebrospinal fluid in Alzheimer's disease. TCRdb reanalyzed the 10x single-cell sequencing reads and collapses them to one entry per CDR3 protein, without DNA. Listed are approximately 1,600 distinct CDR3 sequences; 10% falls within the top ten. The sample comprised cerebrospinal fluid. These receptor sequences come from a human donor in good health. CDR3s include the opening cysteine and the closing phenylalanine or tryptophan. Clone sizes are shown as once, few or many counts, or a class when the clone is expanded.

>medium-sized|TRBJ2-7|TRBV5-6
CASRRGQGHEQYF
>medium-sized|TRBJ1-4|TRBV28
CASSLTGAGNEKLFF
>medium-sized|TRBJ2-1|TRBV9
CASSVGVGASSYNEQFF
>medium-sized|TRBJ2-3|TRBV6-1
CASSAGLETDTQYF
>medium-sized|TRBJ2-5|TRBV7-8
CASSLLGGRLETQYF
>medium-sized|TRBJ2-7|TRBV7-8
CASSLVTSGGLGSSYEQYF
>large|TRBJ2-5|TRBV12-3/TRBV12-4
CASSAGGGTQYF
>large|TRBJ2-5|TRBV5-1
CASSYGEETQYF
>medium-sized|TRBJ2-3|TRBV6-6
CASSYDFRGDTQYF
>medium-sized|TRBJ1-1|TRBV10-3
CAISATDRGQVDEAFF